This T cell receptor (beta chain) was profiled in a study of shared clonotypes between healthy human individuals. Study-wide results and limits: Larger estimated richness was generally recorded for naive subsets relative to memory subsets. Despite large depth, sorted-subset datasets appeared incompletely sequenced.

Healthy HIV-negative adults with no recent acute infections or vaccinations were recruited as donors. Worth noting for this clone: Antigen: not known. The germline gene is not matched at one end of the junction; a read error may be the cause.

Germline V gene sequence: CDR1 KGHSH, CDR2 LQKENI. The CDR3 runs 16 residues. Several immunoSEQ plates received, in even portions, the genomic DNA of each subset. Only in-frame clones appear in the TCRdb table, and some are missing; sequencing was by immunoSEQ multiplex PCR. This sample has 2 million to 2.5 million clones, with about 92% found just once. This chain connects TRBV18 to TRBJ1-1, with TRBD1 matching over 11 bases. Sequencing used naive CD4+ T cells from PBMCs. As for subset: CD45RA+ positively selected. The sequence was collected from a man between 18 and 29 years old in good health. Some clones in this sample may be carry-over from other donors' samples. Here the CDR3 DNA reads TGTGCCAGCTCACGTACCCGGGACAGGGGGAACCCTGAAGCTTTCTTT. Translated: CASSRTRDRGNPEAFF.